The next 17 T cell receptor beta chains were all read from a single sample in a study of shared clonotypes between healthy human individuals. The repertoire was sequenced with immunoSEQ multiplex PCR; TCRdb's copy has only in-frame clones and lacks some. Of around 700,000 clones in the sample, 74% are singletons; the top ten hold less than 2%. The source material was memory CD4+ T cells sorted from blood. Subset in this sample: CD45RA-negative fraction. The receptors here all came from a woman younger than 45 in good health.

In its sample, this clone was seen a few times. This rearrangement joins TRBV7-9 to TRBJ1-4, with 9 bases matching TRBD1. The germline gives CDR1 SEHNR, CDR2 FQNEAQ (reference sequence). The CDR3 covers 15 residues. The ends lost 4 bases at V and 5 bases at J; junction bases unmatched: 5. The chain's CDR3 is CASSWTGEANEKLFF. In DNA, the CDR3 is TGTGCCAGCAGCTGGACAGGGGAGGCCAATGAAAAACTGTTTTTT.

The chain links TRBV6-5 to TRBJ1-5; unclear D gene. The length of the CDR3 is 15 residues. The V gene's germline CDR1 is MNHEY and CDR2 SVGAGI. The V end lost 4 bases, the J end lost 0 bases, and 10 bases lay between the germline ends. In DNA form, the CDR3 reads TGTGCCAGCAGTTCGTCACTGGATAGCAATCAGCCCCAGCATTTT. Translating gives CASSSSLDSNQPQHF.

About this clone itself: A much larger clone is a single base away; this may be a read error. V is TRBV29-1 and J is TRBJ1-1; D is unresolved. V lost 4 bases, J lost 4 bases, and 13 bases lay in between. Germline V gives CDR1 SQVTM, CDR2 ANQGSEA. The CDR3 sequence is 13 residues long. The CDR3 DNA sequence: TGCAGCGTTGTTAGGAGGGCGCGCACTGAAGCTTTCTTT. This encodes CSVVRRARTEAFF.

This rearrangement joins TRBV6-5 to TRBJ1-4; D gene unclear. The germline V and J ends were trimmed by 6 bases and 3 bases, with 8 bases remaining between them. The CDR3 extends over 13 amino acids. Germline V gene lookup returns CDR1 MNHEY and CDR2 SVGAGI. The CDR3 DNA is TGTGCCAGCAGATTAACCTCTAATGAAAAACTGTTTTTT. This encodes CASRLTSNEKLFF.

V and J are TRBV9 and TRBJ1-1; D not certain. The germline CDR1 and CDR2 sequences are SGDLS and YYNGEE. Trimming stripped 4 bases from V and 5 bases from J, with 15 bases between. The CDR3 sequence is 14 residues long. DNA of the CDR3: TGTGCCAGCAGCCCGACCCTCCTGGTTACTGAAGCTTTCTTT. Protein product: CASSPTLLVTEAFF.

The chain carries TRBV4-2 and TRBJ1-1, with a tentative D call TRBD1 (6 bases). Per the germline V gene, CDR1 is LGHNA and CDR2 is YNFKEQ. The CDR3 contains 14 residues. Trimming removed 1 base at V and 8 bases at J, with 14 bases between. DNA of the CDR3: TGTGCCAGCAGCCAAGTGGGCAGGGGCCCCGAAGCTTTCTTT. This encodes CASSQVGRGPEAFF.

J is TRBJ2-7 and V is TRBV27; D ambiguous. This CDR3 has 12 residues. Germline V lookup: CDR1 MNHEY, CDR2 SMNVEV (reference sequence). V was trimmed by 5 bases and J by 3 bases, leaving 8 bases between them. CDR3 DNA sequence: TGTGCCAGCAGTAAAACACGCTACGAGCAGTACTTC. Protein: CASSKTRYEQYF.

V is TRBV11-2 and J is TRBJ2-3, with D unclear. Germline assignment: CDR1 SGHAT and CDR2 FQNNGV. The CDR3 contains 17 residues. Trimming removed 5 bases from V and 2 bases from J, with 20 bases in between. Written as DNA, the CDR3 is TGTGCCAGCAGCCCTCTGATTCGCGGACCTACCACAGATACGCAGTATTTT. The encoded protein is CASSPLIRGPTTDTQYF.

CDR3 in DNA: TGCGCCAGCAGCCTCTTGGGGGACCTCTCCTACGAGCAGTACTTC. Translating it yields CASSLLGDLSYEQYF. The chain employs TRBV5-1 and TRBJ2-7, with D possibly being TRBD1 or TRBD2 (5 bases each). Germline V CDR1 and CDR2: SGHRS, YFSETQ. V was trimmed by 4 bases and J by 0 bases, leaving 14 bases between them. The CDR3 spans 15 residues. Full variable domain (missing parts from reference TRBV5-1 and TRBJ2-7): KAGVTQTPRYLIKTRGQQVTLSCSPISGHRSVSWYQQTPGQGLQFLFEYFSETQRNKGNFPGRFSGRQFSNSRSEMNVSTLELGDSALYLCASSLLGDLSYEQYFGPGTRLTVT.

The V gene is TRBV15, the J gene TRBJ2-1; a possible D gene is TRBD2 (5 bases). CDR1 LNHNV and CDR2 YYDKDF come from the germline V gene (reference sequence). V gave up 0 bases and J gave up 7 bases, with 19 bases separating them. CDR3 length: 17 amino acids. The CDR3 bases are TGTGCCACCAGCAGAGAAGGAGACTATCGACCGGGGAATGAGCAGTTCTTC. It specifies CATSREGDYRPGNEQFF.

This chain's CDR3 is CASSFGTGMSEKLFF. The CDR3 region has the DNA TGTGCCAGCAGCTTCGGAACAGGGATGAGTGAAAAACTGTTTTTT. The rearrangement links TRBV11-3 to TRBJ1-4; D may be TRBD1 (6 bases). Looked up from germline, CDR1 is SGHNT and CDR2 is YENEEA. CDR3 size: 15 residues. Trimming shortened V by 3 bases and J by 7 bases, and 15 bases separated the two germline ends.

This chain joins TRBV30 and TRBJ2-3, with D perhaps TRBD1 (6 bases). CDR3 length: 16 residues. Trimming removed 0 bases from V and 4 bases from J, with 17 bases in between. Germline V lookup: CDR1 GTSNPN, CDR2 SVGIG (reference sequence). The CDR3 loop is CAWSVGQGLDADTQYF. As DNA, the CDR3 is TGTGCCTGGAGTGTAGGTCAGGGGCTGGACGCAGATACGCAGTATTTT.

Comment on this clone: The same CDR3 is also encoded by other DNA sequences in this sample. CDR3 region: CASSPGQSYEQYF. CDR3 DNA sequence: TGTGCCAGCTCACCGGGACAGAGCTACGAGCAGTACTTC. The rearrangement links TRBV18 to TRBJ2-7, with 7 bases matching TRBD1. V dropped 3 bases and J dropped 3; count of bases not matched to a gene: 2. The CDR3 has 13 residues. CDR1 is KGHSH and CDR2 is LQKENI in the germline V gene.

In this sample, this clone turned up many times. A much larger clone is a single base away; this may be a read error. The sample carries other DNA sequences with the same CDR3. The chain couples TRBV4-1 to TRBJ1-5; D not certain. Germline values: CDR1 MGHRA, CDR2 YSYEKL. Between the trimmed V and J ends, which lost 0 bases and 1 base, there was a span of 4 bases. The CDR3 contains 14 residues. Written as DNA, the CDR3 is TGCGCCAGCAGCCAAGATGACAGCAATCAGCCCCAGCATTTT. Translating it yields CASSQDDSNQPQHF.

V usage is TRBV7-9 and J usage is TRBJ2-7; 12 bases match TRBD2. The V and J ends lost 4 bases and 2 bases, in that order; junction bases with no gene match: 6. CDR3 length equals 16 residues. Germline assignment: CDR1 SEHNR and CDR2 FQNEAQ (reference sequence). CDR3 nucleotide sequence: TGTGCCAGCAGCTCGGGACTAGCGGGCGTCACCTACGAGCAGTACTTC. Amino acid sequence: CASSSGLAGVTYEQYF.

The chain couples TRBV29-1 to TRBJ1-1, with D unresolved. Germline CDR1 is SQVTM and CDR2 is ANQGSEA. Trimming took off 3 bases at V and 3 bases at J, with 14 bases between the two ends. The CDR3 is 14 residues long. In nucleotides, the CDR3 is TGCAGCGTTGAGCGCATTATCGGGGACACTGAAGCTTTCTTT. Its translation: CSVERIIGDTEAFF.

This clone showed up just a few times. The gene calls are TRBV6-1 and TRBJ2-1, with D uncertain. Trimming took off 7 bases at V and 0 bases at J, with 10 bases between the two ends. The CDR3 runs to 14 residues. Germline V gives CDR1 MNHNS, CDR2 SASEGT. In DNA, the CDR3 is TGTGCCAGCAATCCAGGTTCCTCCTACAATGAGCAGTTCTTC. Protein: CASNPGSSYNEQFF.